This TCR beta chain was sequenced during a study of cytomegalovirus exposure and HLA in healthy donors. Study-level findings and limits: Sequencing artifact likely explains a cluster of highly shared sequence variants. A later analysis reportedly found fewer N-insertions in an Asian-associated ancestry cluster than the roughly 670-donor mean.

This clone was seen more than once but under ten times. Its antigen remains unidentified. With 60 Vbeta and 13 Jbeta primers, the PCR was carried out. The repertoire was sequenced with immunoSEQ multiplex PCR; TCRdb's copy has only in-frame clones and lacks some. This table has some 100,000 clones, 84% appearing once. The CDR3 length is 14 residues. V lost 2 bases, J lost 4 bases, and 9 bases lay in between. From germline, CDR1 is MNHNY and CDR2 SVGAGI (reference sequence). Sequenced input: PBMCs. The clonotype comes from a young woman in good health and CMV-seronegative. The chain joins TRBV6-6 to TRBJ1-3; D perhaps matches TRBD1 (6 bases). Here the CDR3 DNA reads TGTGCCAGCAGTTACGACAGGTCAGGAAACACCATATATTTT. Amino acids: CASSYDRSGNTIYF.